Shown below are 18 T cell receptor beta chains from a single sample sequenced in a study of blood T cell repertoires in COVID-19. Assay used: immunoSEQ multiplex PCR; TCRdb lists only in-frame clones, some missing. The sample has hundreds of thousands of clones, approximately 89% seen once. Sequencing was done on a sample of PBMCs or T cells enriched from blood (not recorded which). The receptor set was obtained from a woman in her 40s who had recovered from COVID-19.

CDR3 sequence reads: CATSGSGVQPQHF. CDR3 sequence (DNA): TGTGCCACCAGTGGTTCAGGGGTACAGCCCCAGCATTTT. The chain carries TRBV24-1 and TRBJ1-5; possible D gene TRBD1, 6 bases. This CDR3 is built from 13 residues. Trimming cost V 5 bases and J 7 bases, with 11 bases left between them. In germline, CDR1 is KGHDR, CDR2 SFDVKD.

V and J are TRBV11-3 and TRBJ1-1; no clear D. The V gene lost 5 bases and the J gene lost 2 bases, with 12 bases spanning the gap. The germline V gene encodes CDR1 SGHNT and CDR2 YENEEA. The CDR3 covers 14 residues. In DNA, the CDR3 is TGTGCCAGCAGCGACGGGTGGCCTAACACTGAAGCTTTCTTT. Translated: CASSDGWPNTEAFF. The entire variable domain, with the rest obtained from reference TRBV11-3 and TRBJ1-1, is as follows: EAGVVQSPRYKIIEKKQPVAFWCNPISGHNTLYWYLQNLGQGPELLIRYENEEAVDDSQLPKDRFSAERLKGVDSTLKIQPAELGDSAVYLCASSDGWPNTEAFFGQGTRLTVV.

The rearrangement links TRBV29-1 to TRBJ1-6; 8 bases are a match to TRBD1. Germline V gene sequence: CDR1 SQVTM, CDR2 ANQGSEA. The CDR3 has 13 amino acids. The trim removed 5 bases at V and 8 bases at J, leaving 5 bases unmatched. CDR3 in DNA: TGCAGCGTTCGCAGGGGGCAGGATTCACCCCTCCACTTT. Translated: CSVRRGQDSPLHF.

The gene calls are TRBV10-1 and TRBJ1-2; possible D gene TRBD1, 6 bases. Between the trimmed V and J ends, which lost 8 bases and 4 bases, there was a span of 14 bases. The V gene's germline CDR1 is WNHNN and CDR2 SYGVQD (reference sequence). There are 13 residues in the CDR3. The CDR3 nucleotides are TGCGCCAGCTCCGGGGCAGGGGCCTATGGCTACACCTTC. It encodes CASSGAGAYGYTF.

This chain's CDR3 is CASSDAIRGGGYEQYF. The CDR3 DNA reads TGTGCCAGCAGTGATGCCATCAGGGGAGGGGGTTACGAGCAGTACTTC. The chain is built from TRBV6-1 and TRBJ2-7, with D tentatively TRBD2 (7 bases). The germline gives CDR1 MNHNS, CDR2 SASEGT. The CDR3 loop spans 16 amino acids. With 3 bases removed from V and 4 bases from J, the gap between germline ends came to 19 bases.

The CDR3: CASSVQGAYEQYF. CDR3 DNA: TGTGCCAGCAGTGTACAGGGGGCTTACGAGCAGTACTTC. The rearrangement joins TRBV2 to TRBJ2-7, with TRBD1 identical over 9 bases. In germline, CDR1 is SNHLY, CDR2 FYNNEI. Trimming cost V 4 bases and J 4 bases; bases outside gene matches: 2. This CDR3 contains 13 residues.

The rearrangement uses TRBV19 and TRBJ2-2, with 7 nucleotides matching TRBD1. Losses at the gene ends were 9 bases for V and 1 base for J; bases not matched to a gene: 5. The germline gives CDR1 LNHDA, CDR2 SQIVND (reference sequence). This CDR3 has 14 amino acids. The CDR3 loop is CASTDRRNTGELFF. In nucleotides, the CDR3 is TGTGCCAGCACGGACAGGCGGAACACCGGGGAGCTGTTTTTT.

The CDR3 coding sequence is TGTGCCAGCACCGCCGGACTAGCGGGGCAAAATGAGCAGTTCTTC. Amino acid sequence: CASTAGLAGQNEQFF. The gene calls are TRBV9 and TRBJ2-1, with TRBD2 matching over 12 bases. The junction had 8 bases not matched to a gene; V was cut back by 6 bases and J by 7 bases. Germline V gene data show CDR1 as SGDLS and CDR2 as YYNGEE. This CDR3 has 15 amino acids.

The rearrangement joins TRBV24-1 to TRBJ2-1; maybe TRBD1 (5 bases). CDR3 length: 13 residues. CDR1 is KGHDR and CDR2 is SFDVKD in the germline V gene. Trimming shortened V by 9 bases and J by 6 bases, and 14 bases separated the two germline ends. The CDR3 region has the DNA TGTGCCACCGGAGACAGCGTGCCCAATGAGCAGTTCTTC. This sequence encodes CATGDSVPNEQFF.

This clone was observed once. The chain combines TRBV4-1 with TRBJ2-3; possibly TRBD2 for D (6 bases). Germline loops: CDR1 MGHRA, CDR2 YSYEKL. The CDR3 runs 14 residues. The V end lost 4 bases, the J end lost 4 bases, and 12 bases lay between the germline ends. DNA of the CDR3: TGCGCCAGCAGCCCTATCCCGGGGGCAGATACGCAGTATTTT. Its protein is CASSPIPGADTQYF.

Note on this clone: A junction boundary mismatches the germline segment, possibly from a read error. The CDR3 coding sequence is TGTGCTAGCAGCTCACTCCTCGCGGGCAGAGCCAAAAACATTCAGTACTTC. Amino acids: CASSSLLAGRAKNIQYF. The V and J genes are TRBV7-7 and TRBJ2-4; maybe TRBD2 (5 bases). The CDR3 extends over 17 amino acids. The V gene's germline CDR1 is SSHAT and CDR2 FNYEAQ (reference sequence). The full variable domain, completed using reference TRBV7-7 and TRBJ2-4, is GAGVSQSPRYKVTKRGQDVTLRCDPISSHATLYWYQQALGQGPEFLTYFNYEAQPDKSGLPSDRFSAERPEGSISTLTIQRTEQRDSAMYRCASSSLLAGRAKNIQYFGAGTRLSVL.

The CDR3 nucleotides read TGTGCCAGCAGTTACGGGGGGACCTATAATTCACCCCTCCACTTT. It encodes CASSYGGTYNSPLHF. J is TRBJ1-6 and V is TRBV27, with D possibly matching TRBD1 (5 bases). V was pared by 4 bases and J by 2 bases, with 9 bases between. This CDR3 is 15 amino acids long. The germline gives CDR1 MNHEY, CDR2 SMNVEV (reference sequence).

The rearrangement uses TRBV27 and TRBJ2-7, with TRBD1 matching 8 bases. Germline V lookup: CDR1 MNHEY, CDR2 SMNVEV (reference sequence). The length of the CDR3 is 14 residues. V was pared by 5 bases and J by 3 bases, with 6 bases of the junction left unmatched. In DNA, the CDR3 is TGTGCCAGCAGTCCCATGGACAGGGACTACGAGCAGTACTTC. Translation: CASSPMDRDYEQYF.

The J gene is TRBJ2-7, the V gene TRBV28, with D perhaps TRBD1 (6 bases). The CDR3 covers 14 residues. Germline V gene sequence: CDR1 MDHEN, CDR2 SYDVKM. V was pared by 6 bases and J by 8 bases, with 20 bases between. CDR3 nucleotide sequence: TGTGCCAGCAGCTCAACAGGGTGGGGAATCAAGCAGTACTTC. This gives the protein CASSSTGWGIKQYF.

This clone was seen a single time. CDR3 DNA sequence: TGTGCCAGCAGCTTGAATTACCTATCGGGAAACACCATATATTTT. Amino acids: CASSLNYLSGNTIYF. This chain joins TRBV11-2 and TRBJ1-3; D is uncertain. The CDR3 extends over 15 amino acids. V was shortened by 3 bases and J by 4 bases, with 13 bases between the two germline ends. Germline lookup yields CDR1 SGHAT and CDR2 FQNNGV.

The chain has TRBV7-9 and TRBJ2-2; TRBD2 aligns across 7 bases. The V gene's germline CDR1 is SEHNR and CDR2 FQNEAQ (reference sequence). With V trimmed by 6 bases and J by 6 bases, 10 bases remained unmatched. This CDR3 contains 15 residues. In nucleotides, the CDR3 is TGTGCCAGCAGTACGTTGGGGGAGGGCCCCGGGGAGCTGTTTTTT. Translating gives CASSTLGEGPGELFF. Full variable domain (outside the CDR3, taken from reference TRBV7-9 and TRBJ2-2): DTGVSQNPRHKITKRGQNVTFRCDPISEHNRLYWYRQTLGQGPEFLTYFQNEAQLEKSRLLSDRFSAERPKGSFSTLEIQRTEQGDSAMYLCASSTLGEGPGELFFGEGSRLTVL.

The chain is built from TRBV4-1 and TRBJ2-2; 10 bases match TRBD1. Germline V lookup: CDR1 MGHRA, CDR2 YSYEKL. V was clipped by 4 bases and J by 4 bases; unmatched bases: 6. CDR3 length: 16 residues. The CDR3 region has the DNA TGCGCCAGCAGCCTGTGGACAGGGGGAACCACCGGGGAGCTGTTTTTT. Its protein is CASSLWTGGTTGELFF.

The rearrangement links TRBV7-2 to TRBJ1-1, with 8 bases aligning to TRBD1. V trimming: 0 bases; J trimming: 4 bases; junction bases outside the gene matches: 10. Germline CDR1 is SGHTA and CDR2 is FQGNSA. CDR3 length equals 17 residues. Here the CDR3 DNA reads TGTGCCAGCAGCTTAGCCGGAACAGGGGGAAAGAGCACTGAAGCTTTCTTT. Its protein is CASSLAGTGGKSTEAFF. Full variable domain (outside the CDR3, taken from reference TRBV7-2 and TRBJ1-1): GAGVSQSPSNKVTEKGKDVELRCDPISGHTALYWYRQSLGQGLEFLIYFQGNSAPDKSGLPSDRFSAERTGGSVSTLTIQRTQQEDSAVYLCASSLAGTGGKSTEAFFGQGTRLTVV.